This TCR beta chain was profiled in a study of blood T cell repertoires in COVID-19. The germline gives CDR1 SEHNR, CDR2 FQNEAQ (reference sequence). The CDR3 runs to 15 residues. V was pared by 5 bases and J by 2 bases, with 13 bases between. Clones were sequenced by immunoSEQ multiplex PCR, and TCRdb holds only the in-frame ones, with some missing. The sample yields 70,000 or so clones, 85% seen once. The sequenced material came from peripheral blood. The receptor's source is a woman aged 80 or over with active or convalescent COVID-19. V gene TRBV7-9 combines with J gene TRBJ1-3; possibly TRBD1 for D (6 bases). The CDR3 sequence is CASSRGDTTGNTIYF. CDR3 nucleotides: TGTGCCAGCAGCCGTGGGGACACTACTGGAAACACCATATATTTT.